This TCR beta chain is from a study of radiotherapy plus CTLA-4 blockade in lung cancer. Study summary: Disease control was present in 31% of patients, and objective responses in approximately 18%.

Generated by immunoSEQ multiplex PCR, the TCRdb table keeps only in-frame clones and is missing some. There are approximately 78,000 clones in the sample; around 73% occur only once, and around 7.1% lies in the top ten. Points from the study as a whole: Interferon-beta and early blood T cell clone dynamics reportedly predicted response best. In blood, TCR clones derived from the tumor expanded after radiotherapy plus ipilimumab.

Ipilimumab-mediated CTLA-4 blockade plus focal radiation was given to patients having chemo-refractory metastatic non-small-cell lung cancer. Trimming pared 0 bases from V and 1 base from J, leaving 0 bases between. Germline CDR1 MNHNY, CDR2 SVGAGI (reference sequence). The CDR3 loop spans 12 amino acids. For this clone: Antigen specificity is unknown.

The input for sequencing was peripheral blood, taken from a patient treated with radiotherapy plus ipilimumab. J is TRBJ1-1 and V is TRBV6-6; D uncertain. The TCR sequence derives from a human donor with non-small cell lung cancer who had a complete response to radiotherapy plus ipilimumab. CDR3 residues: CASSYSNTEAFF. The CDR3 nucleotides are TGTGCCAGCAGTTACTCGAACACTGAAGCTTTCTTT.